This TCR beta chain was identified in a study of cytomegalovirus exposure and HLA in healthy donors. As to this clone: The antigen is undetermined.

The germline V gene has CDR1 MDHEN and CDR2 SYDVKM. V lost 1 base and J 6 bases, leaving 16 bases between the germline ends. CDR3 length: 16 amino acids. The PCR had 60 Vbeta and 13 Jbeta primers. Clones were read by immunoSEQ multiplex PCR, and TCRdb kept only the in-frame ones, dropping some. The table has approximately 120,000 clones, about 81% seen once. Whole-study results and caveats: Researchers had no immune exposure information except CMV serostatus available. Overall, under 200 TCR beta chains were annotated as cytomegalovirus-associated.

The chain combines TRBV28 with TRBJ1-5, with D perhaps TRBD1 (5 bases). The sequence was collected from a woman aged 25 to 39 in good health and CMV-seronegative. The specimen was PBMCs. CDR3 residues: CASSLYPQTGGQPQHF. The CDR3 nucleotides read TGTGCCAGCAGTTTATACCCCCAAACCGGGGGTCAGCCCCAGCATTTT.